What follows are 26 T cell receptor beta chains derived from one specimen sequenced in a study of T-cell memory formation after mild COVID-19. TCRdb used MiXCR to reprocess the 5' RACE reads, holding one entry per CDR3 protein. Among approximately 500,000 distinct CDR3 sequences listed, 25% were seen once. Sequencing used PBMCs or a T cell subset sorted from them (not recorded which). These receptors originate from an adult woman who had mild COVID-19 (a few samples of this study predate the infection). Cell type and time point are not known.

J is TRBJ1-2 and V is TRBV6-5; D gene unclear. V was trimmed by 5 bases and J by 4 bases, leaving 8 bases between them. The germline V gene encodes CDR1 MNHEY and CDR2 SVGAGI. This CDR3 region has 12 residues. The CDR3 nucleotides are TGTGCCAGCAGTCAAAACAGCTATGGCTACACCTTC. Its translation: CASSQNSYGYTF.

The chain employs TRBV27 and TRBJ2-3, with 9 bases fitting TRBD2. With 5 bases clipped from V and 4 bases from J, the junction kept 13 bases outside the gene matches. The CDR3 covers 17 residues. Germline V gene lookup returns CDR1 MNHEY and CDR2 SMNVEV (reference sequence). The chain's CDR3 is CASSTIFAGTSPDTQYF. The CDR3 nucleotides read TGTGCCAGCAGTACAATCTTCGCCGGGACTAGCCCAGATACGCAGTATTTT.

This clonotype was observed a handful of times. This sequence joins TRBV7-8 and TRBJ2-1; TRBD1 is a possible D gene (6 bases). This CDR3 has 14 residues. Germline V gene data show CDR1 as SGHVS and CDR2 as FQNEAQ. With 5 bases removed from V and 5 bases from J, the gap between germline ends came to 13 bases. The CDR3 reads CASSIKQGNNEQFF. CDR3 nucleotides: TGTGCCAGCAGCATCAAACAGGGTAACAATGAGCAGTTCTTC.

The gene calls are TRBV4-1 and TRBJ2-7, with 7 bases identical to TRBD1. Germline V gene sequence: CDR1 MGHRA, CDR2 YSYEKL. The CDR3 covers 18 residues. Trimming removed 3 bases from V and 2 bases from J; junction bases left unmatched: 16. The CDR3 sequence is CASSQSPIPRGSTYEQYF. The CDR3 region has the DNA TGCGCCAGCAGCCAGAGCCCAATCCCCAGGGGGTCCACCTACGAGCAGTACTTC.

In this sample, this clonotype turned up a few times. This chain links TRBV5-1 with TRBJ2-7, with D uncertain. The CDR3 loop spans 17 amino acids. V shed 0 bases and J shed 3 bases, with 19 bases lying between them. Germline assignment: CDR1 SGHRS and CDR2 YFSETQ. CDR3 in amino acids: CASSLDPDSVGLYEQYF. In nucleotides, the CDR3 is TGCGCCAGCAGCTTGGACCCCGACTCGGTCGGGCTCTACGAGCAGTACTTC.

In its sample, this clonotype was seen a few times. The chain joins TRBV30 to TRBJ2-3; D possibly corresponds to TRBD2 (6 bases). The CDR3 spans 15 residues. Per the germline V gene, CDR1 is GTSNPN and CDR2 is SVGIG (reference sequence). V was clipped by 6 bases and J by 0 bases, with 16 bases between them. The CDR3 loop is CACDTGTPSTDTQYF. CDR3 DNA sequence: TGTGCCTGTGACACCGGGACTCCGAGCACAGATACGCAGTATTTT. The full variable domain, rest sourced from reference TRBV30 and TRBJ2-3, is SQTIHQWPATLVQPVGSPLSLECTVEGTSNPNLYWYRQAAGRGLQLLFYSVGIGQISSEVPQNLSASRPQDRQFILSSKKLLLSDSGFYLCACDTGTPSTDTQYFGPGTRLTVL.

This clonotype was observed at least ten times. The chain links TRBV5-1 to TRBJ2-7; 9 nucleotides match TRBD2. Germline CDR1 SGHRS, CDR2 YFSETQ. V shed 1 base, J shed 0 bases, and the junction held 8 bases outside the gene matches. CDR3 size: 17 residues. CDR3 residues: CASSLSLVSGSSYEQYF. The CDR3, as DNA: TGCGCCAGCAGCTTGAGTCTCGTTAGCGGGAGCTCCTACGAGCAGTACTTC.

This clonotype has just a few counts. The J gene is TRBJ1-3, the V gene TRBV7-2, with unresolved D. CDR3 length: 13 amino acids. Germline V lookup: CDR1 SGHTA, CDR2 FQGNSA. Deletions cut 5 bases from V and 0 bases from J, with 5 bases between. In DNA, the CDR3 is TGTGCCAGCAGCCCCTTCTCTGGAAACACCATATATTTT. The encoded protein is CASSPFSGNTIYF.

The V and J genes are TRBV7-2 and TRBJ2-5, with TRBD1 as a possible D gene (6 bases). This CDR3 is built from 14 residues. Germline V CDR1 and CDR2: SGHTA, FQGNSA. The V end was cut by 3 bases, the J end by 4 bases, with 12 bases between. CDR3 coding DNA: TGTGCCAGCAGCTTTTACAGGGATAGAGAGACCCAGTACTTC. It specifies CASSFYRDRETQYF.

The chain combines TRBV13 with TRBJ1-5; D is uncertain. Between the trimmed V and J ends, which lost 0 bases and 0 bases, there was a span of 9 bases. The V gene's germline CDR1 is PRHDT and CDR2 FYEKMQ (reference sequence). The CDR3 runs to 16 residues. The CDR3 DNA is TGTGCCAGCAGCTTAGGTCGCGGATATAGCAATCAGCCCCAGCATTTT. Translating gives CASSLGRGYSNQPQHF.

The table lists this clonotype with a few counts. This chain connects TRBV2 to TRBJ2-2; D possibly corresponds to TRBD2 (6 bases). This CDR3 comprises 14 residues. The germline gives CDR1 SNHLY, CDR2 FYNNEI. V lost 6 bases and J lost 5, with 13 bases in between. The CDR3 bases are TGTGCCAGCAGCCCCAGGGAGGTGACCGGGGAGCTGTTTTTT. Translation gives CASSPREVTGELFF.

The J gene is TRBJ2-7, the V gene TRBV10-3, with D perhaps matching TRBD1 (6 bases). The germline V gene encodes CDR1 ENHRY and CDR2 SYGVKD. The V end was cut by 10 bases, the J end by 3 bases, with 13 bases between. CDR3 length equals 12 residues. The CDR3 here is CATRDIDYEQYF. The CDR3 DNA follows: TGTGCCACTCGGGACATTGACTACGAGCAGTACTTC.

This chain connects TRBV6-6 to TRBJ2-1; TRBD2 matches at 10 bases. This CDR3 has 15 residues. With V trimmed by 6 bases and J by 6 bases, 8 bases remained unmatched. Germline assignment: CDR1 MNHNY and CDR2 SVGAGI (reference sequence). The CDR3 bases are TGTGCCAGCAGATACCCTAGCGGGAGTGGCAATGAGCAGTTCTTC. Translation gives CASRYPSGSGNEQFF.

The chain couples TRBV5-5 to TRBJ2-7; TRBD1 matches at 7 bases. The CDR3 consists of 15 residues. Looked up from germline, CDR1 is SGHKS and CDR2 is YYEKEE (reference sequence). Losses at the gene ends were 3 bases for V and 3 bases for J; bases not matched to a gene: 9. DNA of the CDR3: TGTGCCAGCAGCTATGGGACAGCTACCCGCTACGAGCAGTACTTC. It yields the protein CASSYGTATRYEQYF.

The chain uses TRBV28 and TRBJ2-5; D may be TRBD2 (6 bases). Germline values: CDR1 MDHEN, CDR2 SYDVKM. The CDR3 runs to 15 residues. Trimming stripped 5 bases from V and 5 bases from J, with 18 bases between. CDR3 in amino acids: CASSPPRELEETQYF. DNA of the CDR3: TGTGCCAGCAGTCCCCCCCGGGAGCTAGAGGAGACCCAGTACTTC.

This clonotype appeared a single time. The rearrangement joins TRBV12-3 or TRBV12-4 to TRBJ2-5, with D hard to call. Trimming shortened V by 4 bases and J by 3 bases, and 6 bases separated the two germline ends. This CDR3 is 12 amino acids long. In DNA, the CDR3 is TGTGCCAGCAGTTGGTCAGAAGAGACCCAGTACTTC. It encodes CASSWSEETQYF.

V usage is TRBV9 and J usage is TRBJ2-1; TRBD1 might be the D (5 bases). Trimming took off 0 bases at V and 7 bases at J, with 11 bases between the two ends. Per germline, CDR1 SGDLS and CDR2 YYNGEE. This CDR3 is 14 amino acids long. The CDR3 reads CASSVGQGFNEQFF. CDR3 nucleotides: TGTGCCAGCAGCGTAGGCCAGGGTTTTAATGAGCAGTTCTTC.

The rearrangement joins TRBV7-2 to TRBJ2-5, with 9 nucleotides matching TRBD2. The CDR3 sequence is 18 residues long. Germline CDR1 is SGHTA and CDR2 is FQGNSA. V shed 5 bases and J 5 bases; nucleotides not matched to a gene: 18. Here the CDR3 reads CASSPPPEALAGRETQYF. DNA for the CDR3: TGTGCCAGCAGCCCTCCCCCGGAGGCGCTAGCGGGAAGGGAGACCCAGTACTTC.

The chain couples TRBV5-1 to TRBJ2-2; TRBD2 matches 7 bases. V lost 4 bases to trimming and J lost 0 bases; unmatched junction nucleotides: 6. This CDR3 has 16 residues. Germline CDR1 and CDR2: SGHRS and YFSETQ. The chain's CDR3 is CASSPPGGPNTGELFF. The CDR3 DNA follows: TGCGCCAGCAGCCCCCCGGGGGGACCGAACACCGGGGAGCTGTTTTTT.

This clonotype was picked up a small number of times. The chain has TRBV12-3 or TRBV12-4 and TRBJ2-7; 14 nucleotides agree with TRBD2. This CDR3 is 18 amino acids long. Trimming took 4 bases from V and 5 from J; bases not matched to a gene: 13. The CDR3 sequence is CASSSTETGLAGAHEQYF. CDR3 DNA: TGTGCCAGCAGTTCCACAGAGACGGGACTAGCGGGAGCCCACGAGCAGTACTTC.

The chain recombines TRBV7-2 with TRBJ2-1; D unclear. V was clipped by 1 base and J by 9 bases, with 10 bases between them. Germline lookup yields CDR1 SGHTA and CDR2 FQGNSA. This CDR3 contains 13 residues. CDR3 residues: CASSLDPLGEQFF. The CDR3 coding sequence is TGTGCCAGCAGCTTAGACCCCCTGGGTGAGCAGTTCTTC.

This clonotype was counted a few times. This chain uses TRBV29-1 with TRBJ2-7; 11 nucleotides match TRBD2. The V segment lost 5 bases and the J segment 4 bases; nucleotides outside the gene matches: 4. Germline CDR1 reads SQVTM; CDR2 reads ANQGSEA. The CDR3 length is 13 residues. The CDR3 here is CSVLIAGGYEQYF. CDR3 nucleotides: TGCAGCGTTTTAATAGCGGGAGGGTACGAGCAGTACTTC.

The chain combines TRBV24-1 with TRBJ1-2, with 8 positions matching TRBD1. J was trimmed by 7 bases and V by 4 bases; bases with no gene match: 7. The CDR3 runs to 14 residues. Germline lookup yields CDR1 KGHDR and CDR2 SFDVKD. The CDR3 is CATSDRTGISGYTF. The DNA for the CDR3 is TGTGCCACCAGTGACCGGACAGGGATAAGTGGCTACACCTTC.

This chain connects TRBV4-2 to TRBJ1-2; D might be TRBD1 (6 bases). The V gene lost 0 bases and the J gene lost 4 bases, with 15 bases spanning the gap. The germline V gene encodes CDR1 LGHNA and CDR2 YNFKEQ. This CDR3 is 16 amino acids long. The CDR3 region is CASSQDLPGVIYGYTF. CDR3 nucleotides: TGTGCCAGCAGCCAAGATCTTCCAGGGGTGATCTATGGCTACACCTTC.

The chain joins TRBV4-1 to TRBJ2-3; D uncertain. Germline values: CDR1 MGHRA, CDR2 YSYEKL. The CDR3 has 15 amino acids. Trimming took off 6 bases at V and 0 bases at J, with 13 bases between the two ends. The CDR3 nucleotides are TGCGCCAGCAGACACCCGGGCAGAAGCACAGATACGCAGTATTTT. It is translated as CASRHPGRSTDTQYF.

This clonotype was seen a handful of times. This chain links TRBV24-1 with TRBJ1-5; D is unclear. Trimming shortened V by 6 bases and J by 1 base, and 6 bases separated the two germline ends. This CDR3 region has 13 residues. CDR1 and CDR2 from the germline V gene are KGHDR and SFDVKD. CDR3 amino acids: CATSRTSNQPQHF. CDR3 in DNA: TGTGCCACCAGTCGTACCAGCAATCAGCCCCAGCATTTT.